Below are 10 T cell receptor beta chains sequenced from a single sample in a study of blood T cell repertoires in COVID-19. Only in-frame clones appear in the TCRdb table, and some are missing; sequencing was by immunoSEQ multiplex PCR. The profile shows 130,000 or so clones, approximately 84% of them singletons. What was sequenced was PBMCs or T cells enriched from blood (not recorded which). The receptors were sampled from a woman aged 45-59 years with acute COVID-19.

J is TRBJ2-3 and V is TRBV4-1; perhaps TRBD1 as D (6 bases). In germline, CDR1 is MGHRA, CDR2 YSYEKL. Trimming removed 3 bases at V and 2 bases at J, with 15 bases between. The CDR3 is 16 residues long. CDR3 DNA sequence: TGCGCCAGCAGCCACATACCGGGACAACTCACAGATACGCAGTATTTT. Amino acids: CASSHIPGQLTDTQYF.

The V call is TRBV29-1, the J call TRBJ2-1; TRBD2 matches at 11 bases. J lost 4 bases, V lost 7 bases, and 6 bases had no gene match. The germline V gene has CDR1 SQVTM and CDR2 ANQGSEA. The CDR3 length is 14 residues. Here the CDR3 reads CSASLAGAYNEQFF. DNA for the CDR3: TGCAGCGCCTCACTAGCGGGAGCGTACAATGAGCAGTTCTTC.

This clone was seen only once. The gene calls are TRBV12-5 and TRBJ2-1; maybe TRBD2 (5 bases). The CDR3 consists of 13 residues. Looked up from germline, CDR1 is LGHNT and CDR2 is FRNRAP. The germline V and J ends were trimmed by 2 bases and 9 bases, with 11 bases remaining between them. Written as DNA, the CDR3 is TGTGCTAGTGGTTTGTACGTCAGCGGTGAGCAGTTCTTC. Translation: CASGLYVSGEQFF.

V usage is TRBV30 and J usage is TRBJ1-6; 7 bases align to TRBD1. This CDR3 has 14 amino acids. The germline gives CDR1 GTSNPN, CDR2 SVGIG (reference sequence). The V segment lost 4 bases and the J segment 7 bases; nucleotides outside the gene matches: 7. The CDR3 is CAWKGTARNSPLHF. The CDR3 region has the DNA TGTGCCTGGAAAGGGACAGCAAGAAATTCACCCCTCCACTTT.

V gene TRBV6-6 combines with J gene TRBJ2-1; TRBD1 aligns across 7 bases. The CDR3 sequence is 18 residues long. V lost 5 bases to trimming and J lost 1 base; unmatched junction nucleotides: 14. Germline V CDR1 and CDR2: MNHNY, SVGAGI (reference sequence). Written as DNA, the CDR3 is TGTGCCAGCAGTCCCAGGGGGACAATCATCTTGTCCTACAATGAGCAGTTCTTC. Encoded protein: CASSPRGTIILSYNEQFF.

The CDR3 DNA reads as TGTGCCAGCAGCCAAGCAGGACAGGGGTTGATTATCGGGGAGCTGTTTTTT. Its protein product is CASSQAGQGLIIGELFF. The chain couples TRBV3-1 (or the pseudogene TRBV3-2) to TRBJ2-2; the match to TRBD1 covers 9 bases. Germline lookup yields CDR1 LGHDT and CDR2 YNNKEL (reference sequence). V lost 1 base to trimming and J lost 7 bases; unmatched junction nucleotides: 10. The length of the CDR3 is 17 residues.

The rearrangement joins TRBV6-5 to TRBJ2-1; 10 bases match TRBD2. Germline V gene lookup returns CDR1 MNHEY and CDR2 SVGAGI. Trimming at V came to 0 bases and at J to 8 bases, leaving 7 bases not matched to a gene. The CDR3 runs to 16 residues. The CDR3: CASSYSKREGRDEQFF. The CDR3, as DNA: TGTGCCAGCAGTTACTCCAAGCGGGAGGGCCGGGATGAGCAGTTCTTC.

This chain's CDR3 is CASSQDGYRIYRESLYGYTF. The CDR3 coding sequence is TGTGCCAGCAGCCAAGATGGATACCGCATATACAGGGAAAGCCTCTATGGCTACACCTTC. The chain recombines TRBV14 with TRBJ1-2; tentatively, D is TRBD1 (6 bases). V dropped 0 bases and J dropped 4 bases, with 27 bases sitting between them. Germline lookup yields CDR1 SGHDN and CDR2 FVKESK. CDR3 length: 20 residues.

The chain employs TRBV30 and TRBJ2-7; D remains unclear. The CDR3 has 11 amino acids. The V gene lost 5 bases and the J gene lost 4 bases, with 9 bases spanning the gap. The germline CDR1 and CDR2 sequences are GTSNPN and SVGIG (reference sequence). This CDR3 reads CAWSAAYEQYF. Written as DNA, the CDR3 is TGTGCCTGGTCCGCGGCGTACGAGCAGTACTTC.

The chain uses TRBV7-9 and TRBJ1-1; D gene ambiguous. V was cut by 1 base and J by 0 bases, with 3 bases left in between. The V gene's germline CDR1 is SEHNR and CDR2 FQNEAQ (reference sequence). There are 13 residues in the CDR3. CDR3 sequence reads: CASSLVVNTEAFF. Written as DNA, the CDR3 is TGTGCCAGCAGCTTAGTAGTGAACACTGAAGCTTTCTTT.